The source of this T cell receptor beta chain is a study of cytomegalovirus exposure and HLA in healthy donors. Regarding the study as a whole: Most CMV-associated TCR beta chains appeared HLA-restricted in a later analysis.

PCR employed 60 Vbeta and 13 Jbeta primers. Clones were read by immunoSEQ multiplex PCR, and TCRdb kept only the in-frame ones, dropping some. The table includes some 78,000 clones, 80% detected once. Each donor was healthy, and each was a bone marrow donor. The junction had 5 bases not matched to a gene; V was cut back by 4 bases and J by 4 bases. The CDR3 has 15 residues. From germline, CDR1 is SGHVS and CDR2 FQNEAQ. Notes on this clone: Its specificity is not known.

Sequenced input: PBMCs. The chain joins TRBV7-8 to TRBJ2-7, with TRBD2 identical over 12 bases. This TCR was sampled from a man aged 50 to 60 in good health and CMV-seropositive. As DNA, the CDR3 is TGTGCCAGCAGCTATTGGACTAGCGGGACGTACGAGCAGTACTTC. Encoded protein: CASSYWTSGTYEQYF.